The entry below describes one T cell receptor (beta chain). This record belongs to a study of blood T cell repertoires in COVID-19. The CDR3 spans 17 residues. With V trimmed by 1 base and J by 2 bases, 10 bases remained unmatched. Germline V gene sequence: CDR1 LGHDT, CDR2 YNNKEL (reference sequence). Clinical history as reported by participants underpinned cohort assignment. TCRdb keeps only in-frame clones here, not all; method: immunoSEQ multiplex PCR. The data hold nearly 250,000 clones, with almost 85% observed a single time. The receptor was derived from a woman aged 45-65 years with acute COVID-19. The chain couples TRBV3-1 (or the pseudogene TRBV3-2) to TRBJ1-2; 7 nucleotides align to TRBD1. Input material: PBMCs or T cells enriched from blood (not recorded which). CDR3 protein: CASSQARTGLLNYGYTF. Written as DNA, the CDR3 is TGTGCCAGCAGCCAAGCCAGGACAGGACTATTAAACTATGGCTACACCTTC.